This is a list of T cell receptor beta chains from one sample in a study of blood T cell repertoires in COVID-19. TCRdb's table, derived via immunoSEQ multiplex PCR, lists solely in-frame clones and lacks some. The sample records around 250,000 clones, around 85% being singletons. The sample was PBMCs or T cells enriched from blood (not recorded which). These receptors were collected from a woman in her 50s who had recovered from COVID-19. Each CDR3 is given with its conserved first and last residue. Each record gives: D gene, J gene, clone size, V gene, CDR3 DNA, CDR3 protein. D genes are given only for firm matches. Clone size is shown for a subset of rows, as once, few, many or a class of expanded clone.

D: TRBD2; J: TRBJ2-1; size: -; V: TRBV5-1; DNA: TGCGCCAGCAGCGCGGGACTAGCGGGACCAAGCTCCTACAATGAGCAGTTCTTC; CDR3: CASSAGLAGPSSYNEQFF
D: -; J: TRBJ2-7; size: -; V: TRBV12-3/TRBV12-4; DNA: TGTGCCAGCAGTTTCGTCGGCTACGAGCAGTACTTC; CDR3: CASSFVGYEQYF
D: TRBD2; J: TRBJ2-1; size: -; V: TRBV4-2; DNA: TGTGCCAGCAGCACCAGGACTAGCGGGGGTTACAATGAGCAGTTCTTC; CDR3: CASSTRTSGGYNEQFF
D: -; J: TRBJ1-2; size: -; V: TRBV25-1; DNA: TGTGCCAGCAGTGCCCCGGGACGGAGGGGCTATGGCTACACCTTC; CDR3: CASSAPGRRGYGYTF
D: -; J: TRBJ1-5; size: -; V: TRBV4-2; DNA: TGTGCCAGCAGCCAGAGCGGGACGGCTAGCAATCAGCCCCAGCATTTT; CDR3: CASSQSGTASNQPQHF
D: TRBD1; J: TRBJ1-2; size: -; V: TRBV30; DNA: TGTGCCTGGAGTGCCCCCGGGACAGCTAACTATGGCTACACCTTC; CDR3: CAWSAPGTANYGYTF
D: TRBD2; J: TRBJ2-7; size: -; V: TRBV5-5; DNA: TGTGCCAGCAGCTTACGTACGGGACTAATTAGCTCCTACGAGCAGTACTTC; CDR3: CASSLRTGLISSYEQYF
D: -; J: TRBJ1-2; size: -; V: TRBV6-5; DNA: TGTGCCAGCAACCGGGGCCGCGGGGCGGGCTATGGCTACACCTTC; CDR3: CASNRGRGAGYGYTF
D: -; J: TRBJ2-7; size: -; V: TRBV27; DNA: TGTGCCAGCAGCTCCGGACAGACCCGCCCTCTCTACGAGCAGTACTTC; CDR3: CASSSGQTRPLYEQYF
D: -; J: TRBJ1-5; size: -; V: TRBV28; DNA: TGTGCCAGCAGTTACCGGGGTCAGCCCCAGCATTTT; CDR3: CASSYRGQPQHF
D: TRBD1; J: TRBJ1-1; size: -; V: TRBV7-9; DNA: TGTGCCAGCAGCTCTCGACCTCTGACAGGGGGCACTGAAGCTTTCTTT; CDR3: CASSSRPLTGGTEAFF
D: TRBD2; J: TRBJ2-3; size: -; V: TRBV5-1; DNA: TGCGCCAGTTTTCCTCCCGGGACTAGCGGGAGTGTAGGGTCAGATACGCAGTATTTT; CDR3: CASFPPGTSGSVGSDTQYF
D: -; J: TRBJ1-2; size: -; V: TRBV6-5; DNA: TGTGCCAGCAGCAGTACGGCCTCACGGGACTATGGCTACACCTTC; CDR3: CASSSTASRDYGYTF
D: -; J: TRBJ2-7; size: -; V: TRBV12-3/TRBV12-4; DNA: TGTGCCAGCAGTTTGGAGGGAAACGAGCAGTACTTC; CDR3: CASSLEGNEQYF
D: -; J: TRBJ2-1; size: -; V: TRBV7-8; DNA: TGTGCCAGCAGCTTTGGGAGATCCTACAATGAGCAGTTCTTC; CDR3: CASSFGRSYNEQFF
D: -; J: TRBJ1-1; size: -; V: TRBV4-1; DNA: TGCGCCAGCAGCCAAGGGACAGCGAACACTGAAGCTTTCTTT; CDR3: CASSQGTANTEAFF
D: -; J: TRBJ2-1; size: -; V: TRBV2; DNA: TGTGCCAGCAGTATGGCTAGCGTGGCATACAATGAGCAGTTCTTC; CDR3: CASSMASVAYNEQFF
D: -; J: TRBJ2-3; size: once; V: TRBV5-8; DNA: TGTGCCAGCAGCTTCGGGGGAGCGGATACGCAGTATTTT; CDR3: CASSFGGADTQYF
D: TRBD2; J: TRBJ2-1; size: -; V: TRBV13; DNA: TGTGCCAGCAGCCCTATAGCGGGAGCCCCAACCTACAATGAGCAGTTCTTC; CDR3: CASSPIAGAPTYNEQFF
D: -; J: TRBJ1-2; size: once; V: TRBV25-1; DNA: TGTGCCAGCAGTCAGTCAGGGGACTATGGCTACACCTTC; CDR3: CASSQSGDYGYTF
D: -; J: TRBJ2-6; size: -; V: TRBV25-1; DNA: TGTGCCAGCAGTGAATGGAGCTCTGGGGCCAACGTCCTGACTTTC; CDR3: CASSEWSSGANVLTF
D: TRBD1; J: TRBJ1-2; size: -; V: TRBV18; DNA: TGTGCCAGCTCACCACCGGTCTCCGGGACAGGGGATGGCTACACCTTC; CDR3: CASSPPVSGTGDGYTF
D: TRBD1; J: TRBJ1-6; size: -; V: TRBV6-6; DNA: TGTGCCAGCAACGAACGGGACAGGGTTAATTCACCCCTCCACTTT; CDR3: CASNERDRVNSPLHF
D: -; J: TRBJ2-7; size: -; V: TRBV5-4; DNA: TGTGCCAGCAGAAGGGACACCTTGGAGCAGTACTTC; CDR3: CASRRDTLEQYF
D: -; J: TRBJ1-4; size: -; V: TRBV19; DNA: TGTGCCAGTAGTCTCGGGGGAGGGGAAAAACTGTTTTTT; CDR3: CASSLGGGEKLFF
D: -; J: TRBJ2-6; size: -; V: TRBV13; DNA: TGTGCCAGCAGCTTAGGATCAGGGGACGACTCTGGGGCCAACGTCCTGACTTTC; CDR3: CASSLGSGDDSGANVLTF
D: TRBD1; J: TRBJ2-1; size: -; V: TRBV28; DNA: TGTGCCAGCAGTTCCCCCGGGACAGGGGTTTACAATGAGCAGTTCTTC; CDR3: CASSSPGTGVYNEQFF
D: -; J: TRBJ2-7; size: -; V: TRBV7-9; DNA: TGTGCCAGCAGCCCAACCGACGGGAGCTCCTACGAGCAGTACTTC; CDR3: CASSPTDGSSYEQYF
D: TRBD1; J: TRBJ1-2; size: few; V: TRBV27; DNA: TGTGCCAGCAGTTCACCGGACAGGGGGCGGAGAGGCTACACCTTC; CDR3: CASSSPDRGRRGYTF
D: -; J: TRBJ2-1; size: -; V: TRBV24-1; DNA: TGTGCCACCAGCCAGACAGTGGGTAATGAGCAGTTCTTC; CDR3: CATSQTVGNEQFF
D: TRBD1; J: TRBJ2-1; size: -; V: TRBV5-1; DNA: TGCGCCAGCAGCCAGGGACAGGGAGCCTACAATGAGCAGTTCTTC; CDR3: CASSQGQGAYNEQFF
D: TRBD2; J: TRBJ2-3; size: -; V: TRBV28; DNA: TGTGCCAGCACCAACGGTCTAGCGGGAGTGTTCAGCACAGATACGCAGTATTTT; CDR3: CASTNGLAGVFSTDTQYF
D: TRBD1; J: TRBJ2-7; size: -; V: TRBV11-2; DNA: TGTGCCAGCAGCTTAGAGGGTAGGGACAGGGTGGACGAGCAGTACTTC; CDR3: CASSLEGRDRVDEQYF
D: -; J: TRBJ2-7; size: once; V: TRBV6-5; DNA: TGTGCCAGCGGACAGACAGTTCAGTACGAGCAGTACTTC; CDR3: CASGQTVQYEQYF
D: -; J: TRBJ2-7; size: -; V: TRBV6-1; DNA: TGTGCCAGCAGTGAAAGGAGCGAGCAGTACTTC; CDR3: CASSERSEQYF